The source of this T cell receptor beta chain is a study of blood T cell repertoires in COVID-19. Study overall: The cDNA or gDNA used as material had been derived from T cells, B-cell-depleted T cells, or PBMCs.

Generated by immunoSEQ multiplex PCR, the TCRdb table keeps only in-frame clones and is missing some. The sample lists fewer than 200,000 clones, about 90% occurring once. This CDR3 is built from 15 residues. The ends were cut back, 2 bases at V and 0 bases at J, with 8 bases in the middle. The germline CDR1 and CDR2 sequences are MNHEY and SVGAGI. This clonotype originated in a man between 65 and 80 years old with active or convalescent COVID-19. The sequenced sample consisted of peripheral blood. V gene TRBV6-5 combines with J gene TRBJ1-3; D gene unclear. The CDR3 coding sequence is TGTGCCAGCAGTTACGACACACGCTCTGGAAACACCATATATTTT. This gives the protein CASSYDTRSGNTIYF.